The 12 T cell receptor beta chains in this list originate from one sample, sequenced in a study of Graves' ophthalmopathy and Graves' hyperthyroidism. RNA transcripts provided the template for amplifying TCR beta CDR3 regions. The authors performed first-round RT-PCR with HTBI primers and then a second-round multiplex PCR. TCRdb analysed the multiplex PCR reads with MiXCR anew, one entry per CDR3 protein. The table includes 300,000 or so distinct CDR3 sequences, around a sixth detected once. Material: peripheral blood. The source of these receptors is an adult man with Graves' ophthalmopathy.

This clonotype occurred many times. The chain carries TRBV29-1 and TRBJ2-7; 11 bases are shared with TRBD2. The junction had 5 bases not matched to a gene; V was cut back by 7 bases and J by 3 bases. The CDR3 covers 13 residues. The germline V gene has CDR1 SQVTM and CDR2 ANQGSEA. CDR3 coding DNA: TGCAGCGCTGATCTAGCGGGAGGCTACGAGCAGTACTTC. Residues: CSADLAGGYEQYF.

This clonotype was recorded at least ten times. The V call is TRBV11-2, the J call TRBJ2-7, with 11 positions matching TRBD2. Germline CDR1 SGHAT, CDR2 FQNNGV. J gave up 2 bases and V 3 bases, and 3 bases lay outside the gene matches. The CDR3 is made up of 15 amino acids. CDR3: CASSLGLAETYEQYF. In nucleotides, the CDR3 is TGTGCCAGCAGCTTGGGACTAGCGGAGACCTACGAGCAGTACTTC.

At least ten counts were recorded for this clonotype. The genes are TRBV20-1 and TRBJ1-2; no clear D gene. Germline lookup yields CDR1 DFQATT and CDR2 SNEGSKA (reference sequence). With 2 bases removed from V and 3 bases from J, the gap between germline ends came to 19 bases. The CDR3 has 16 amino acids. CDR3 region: CSARPSPPADHYGYTF. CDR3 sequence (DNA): TGCAGTGCTAGACCAAGCCCCCCCGCGGACCACTATGGCTACACCTTC.

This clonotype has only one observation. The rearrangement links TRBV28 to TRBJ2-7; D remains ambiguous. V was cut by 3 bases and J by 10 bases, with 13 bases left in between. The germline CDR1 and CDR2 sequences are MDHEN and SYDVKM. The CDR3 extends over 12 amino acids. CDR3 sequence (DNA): TGTGCCAGCAGTTTGGTCAGGCATGCTCAGTACTTC. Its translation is CASSLVRHAQYF.

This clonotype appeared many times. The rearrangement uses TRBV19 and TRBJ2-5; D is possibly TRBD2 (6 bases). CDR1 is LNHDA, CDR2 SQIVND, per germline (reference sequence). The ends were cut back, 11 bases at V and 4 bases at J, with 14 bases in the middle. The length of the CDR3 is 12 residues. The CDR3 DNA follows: TGTGCCTCCGGAGGGAGTGGAGAGACCCAGTACTTC. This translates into CASGGSGETQYF.

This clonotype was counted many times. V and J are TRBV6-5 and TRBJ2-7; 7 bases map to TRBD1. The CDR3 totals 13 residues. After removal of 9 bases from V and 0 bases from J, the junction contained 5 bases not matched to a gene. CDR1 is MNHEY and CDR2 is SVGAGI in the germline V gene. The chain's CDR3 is CASRDSFSYEQYF. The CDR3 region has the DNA TGTGCCAGTCGGGACAGCTTCTCCTACGAGCAGTACTTC.

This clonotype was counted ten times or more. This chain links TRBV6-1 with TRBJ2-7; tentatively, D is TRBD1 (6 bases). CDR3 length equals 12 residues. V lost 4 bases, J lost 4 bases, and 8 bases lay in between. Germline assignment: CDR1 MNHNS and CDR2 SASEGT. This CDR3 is CASSGQGYEQYF. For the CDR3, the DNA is TGTGCCAGCAGTGGCCAGGGGTACGAGCAGTACTTC.

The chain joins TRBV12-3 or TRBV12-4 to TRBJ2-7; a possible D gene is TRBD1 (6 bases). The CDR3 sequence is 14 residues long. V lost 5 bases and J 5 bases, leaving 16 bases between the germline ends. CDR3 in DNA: TGTGCCAGCAGTCACACAGGGCCAGGGGACGAGCAGTACTTC. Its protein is CASSHTGPGDEQYF.

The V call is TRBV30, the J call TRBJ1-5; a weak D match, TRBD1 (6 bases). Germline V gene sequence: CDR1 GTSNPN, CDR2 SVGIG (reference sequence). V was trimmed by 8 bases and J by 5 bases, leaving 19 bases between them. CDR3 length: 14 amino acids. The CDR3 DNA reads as TGTGCCAGCAGTTTGGGTCAGGGGTATCAGCCCCAGCATTTT. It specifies CASSLGQGYQPQHF.

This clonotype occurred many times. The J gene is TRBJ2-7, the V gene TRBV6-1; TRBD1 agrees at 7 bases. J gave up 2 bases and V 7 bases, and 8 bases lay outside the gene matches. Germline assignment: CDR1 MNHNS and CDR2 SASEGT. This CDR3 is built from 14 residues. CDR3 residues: CASTSDRAPYEQYF. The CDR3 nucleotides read TGTGCCAGCACCTCTGACAGGGCTCCCTACGAGCAGTACTTC.

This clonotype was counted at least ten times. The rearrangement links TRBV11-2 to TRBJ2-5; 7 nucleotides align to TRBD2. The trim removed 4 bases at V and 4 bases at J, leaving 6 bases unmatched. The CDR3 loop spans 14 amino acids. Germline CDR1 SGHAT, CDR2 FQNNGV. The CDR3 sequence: CASSSTGGVETQYF. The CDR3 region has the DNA TGTGCCAGCAGCTCCACGGGGGGAGTAGAGACCCAGTACTTC.

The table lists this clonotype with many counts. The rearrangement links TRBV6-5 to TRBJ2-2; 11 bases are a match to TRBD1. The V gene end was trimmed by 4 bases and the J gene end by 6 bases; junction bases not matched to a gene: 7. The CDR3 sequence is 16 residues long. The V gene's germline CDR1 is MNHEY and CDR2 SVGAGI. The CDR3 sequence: CASSSWAGQGAGELFF. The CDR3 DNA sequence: TGTGCCAGCAGTTCGTGGGCGGGACAGGGGGCCGGGGAGCTGTTTTTT.